This is a list of T cell receptor beta chains from one sample in a study of cytomegalovirus exposure and HLA in healthy donors. TCRdb's copy holds only in-frame clones and misses some; the assay was immunoSEQ multiplex PCR. The sample has about 140,000 clones; almost 85% are singletons. Material for sequencing was PBMCs. Receptors were obtained from a man aged 18 to 30 in good health and CMV-seropositive. The CDR3 runs from the conserved cysteine through the conserved F or W. The order of the fields is D gene, J gene, clone size, V gene, CDR3 DNA, CDR3 protein. D genes are given only for firm matches. Size is omitted from some rows. Given values are once, few, many or a class for expanded clones.

>-|TRBJ1-3|-|TRBV19
TGTGCCAGTAGTCTCCCTGGAAACACCATATATTTT
CASSLPGNTIYF
>-|TRBJ2-1|-|TRBV4-2
TGTGCCAGCAGCCAAGAGTACAGGTCAAGCTCCTACAATGAGCAGTTCTTC
CASSQEYRSSSYNEQFF
>-|TRBJ1-1|few|TRBV10-1
TGCGCCAGCAGTGGTCAGGGCAACACTGAAGCTTTCTTT
CASSGQGNTEAFF
>TRBD1|TRBJ2-7|once|TRBV30
TGTGCCTGGAGCTCCGGGACAGGGGGCGAGCAGTACTTC
CAWSSGTGGEQYF
>-|TRBJ2-5|-|TRBV2
TGTGCCAGCCTCGCTGAAGGACAGCTTCAAGAGACCCAGTACTTC
CASLAEGQLQETQYF
>TRBD2|TRBJ2-1|few|TRBV11-2
TGTGCCAGCAGCTTAGTACTAGCGGGAGGGCCCAGTGAGCAGTTCTTC
CASSLVLAGGPSEQFF
>-|TRBJ2-2|-|TRBV19
TGTGCCAGTAGGGGACTGAACACCGGGGAGCTGTTTTTT
CASRGLNTGELFF
>-|TRBJ2-6|-|TRBV5-1
TGCGCCAGCAGCTTCGAGGGCGGGTCTGGGGCCAACGTCCTGACTTTC
CASSFEGGSGANVLTF
>-|TRBJ1-3|-|TRBV4-2
TGTGCCAGCAGCCAAGATCCCAACTCTGGAAACACCATATATTTT
CASSQDPNSGNTIYF
>TRBD2|TRBJ2-1|-|TRBV5-4
TGTGCCAGCAGCTTTGGGACTAGCGTATACAATGAGCAGTTCTTC
CASSFGTSVYNEQFF
>-|TRBJ2-3|few|TRBV27
TGTGCCAGCAGTTCGGACTCCTTCACACCTCAGTCAAGGGGGACAGATACGCAGTATTTT
CASSSDSFTPQSRGTDTQYF
>-|TRBJ1-6|-|TRBV27
TGTGCCAGCAGTTTCCCCGGGGGGCGACCCCTCCACTTT
CASSFPGGRPLHF
>-|TRBJ1-1|-|TRBV5-6
TGTGCCAGCAGCTTGCCTACTAGGACCAACACTGAAGCTTTCTTT
CASSLPTRTNTEAFF
>-|TRBJ1-5|-|TRBV19
TGTGCCAGTACTGAAACGGTCGTGCAGCCCCAGCATTTT
CASTETVVQPQHF
>-|TRBJ1-2|-|TRBV28
TGTGCCAGCAGTTTTGGCAAGGGGGTGTATGGCTACACCTTC
CASSFGKGVYGYTF
>-|TRBJ1-5|-|TRBV19
TGTGCCAGTAACGAGTGGCCCCAGCATTTT
CASNEWPQHF
>TRBD1|TRBJ2-6|-|TRBV2
TGTGCCAGCAGTGAAGTAGAGACAGGGTCAATCCCTGGGGCCAACGTCCTGACTTTC
CASSEVETGSIPGANVLTF
>-|TRBJ1-2|-|TRBV5-5
TGTGCCAGCAGCACGGTTCCCCTCAACTATGGCTACACCTTC
CASSTVPLNYGYTF
>TRBD2|TRBJ2-7|-|TRBV7-2
TGTGCCAGCAGCCCTTGGACTAGCGGGGGTCCCTACGAGCAGTACTTC
CASSPWTSGGPYEQYF
>-|TRBJ1-2|-|TRBV5-1
TGCGCCAGCAGCTTGGACAGGGCCTATGGCTACACCTTC
CASSLDRAYGYTF
>TRBD1|TRBJ2-1|few|TRBV18
TGTGCCAGCTCACCACCGGGTGGGACAGGGAGTATCGGTGAGCAGTTCTTC
CASSPPGGTGSIGEQFF
>TRBD1|TRBJ1-1|-|TRBV23-1
TGCGCCAGCAGTCAATTAGGACAGGGTAACAGCCACACTGAAGCTTTCTTT
CASSQLGQGNSHTEAFF
>TRBD1|TRBJ1-2|-|TRBV6-1
TGTGCCGCTCGGGACAGGGGATCCTATGGCTACACCTTC
CAARDRGSYGYTF
>-|TRBJ1-6|-|TRBV30
TGTGCCTGGAGGCCAGGGGACAATTCACCCCTCCACTTT
CAWRPGDNSPLHF
>-|TRBJ1-1|once|TRBV27
TGTGCCAGCAGTCAGACATTGAACACTGAAGCTTTCTTT
CASSQTLNTEAFF
>TRBD1|TRBJ1-2|-|TRBV7-9
TGTGCCAGCAGCGAGGGCGACACCGGACAGGGTCGAGGCTACACCTTC
CASSEGDTGQGRGYTF
>TRBD1|TRBJ1-4|-|TRBV18
TGTGCCAGCTCAGATGGACAGGGAGCACTGTTTTTT
CASSDGQGALFF
>TRBD2|TRBJ2-3|-|TRBV11-2
TGTGCCAGCAGCTTAGTACTAGCGGGAGATACGCAGTATTTT
CASSLVLAGDTQYF
>-|TRBJ1-5|-|TRBV19
TGTGCCAGTACCAACGCGGGGGGGCGTAGCAATCAGCCCCAGCATTTT
CASTNAGGRSNQPQHF
>-|TRBJ1-1|-|TRBV29-1
TGCAGCGGGAGACCGATTACGAACACTGAAGCTTTCTTT
CSGRPITNTEAFF
>TRBD1|TRBJ2-7|few|TRBV25-1
TGTGCCAGCACCCTAAAACCACAGGGGGCCCCCTACGAGCAGTACTTC
CASTLKPQGAPYEQYF
>-|TRBJ1-4|-|TRBV9
TGTGCCAACACCCCTAGCGGGGGTTGGTATGAAAAACTGTTTTTT
CANTPSGGWYEKLFF
>-|TRBJ1-2|-|TRBV19
TGTGCCAGTAGTATAGATCCCGGAGGCAACTATGGCTACACCTTC
CASSIDPGGNYGYTF
>TRBD1|TRBJ2-1|-|TRBV28
TGTGCCAGCAGTTTACGGCAGGGGGCCGGCAATGAGCAGTTCTTC
CASSLRQGAGNEQFF
>TRBD1|TRBJ2-5|-|TRBV9
TGTGCCAGCAGACCAGGGGCCGGGACAGGGGCGGAGACCCAGTACTTC
CASRPGAGTGAETQYF
>TRBD2|TRBJ2-5|-|TRBV4-1
TGCGCCAGCAGCCTCCGGGAGGGGTGGTTAGCGGGACTACAAGAGACCCAGTACTTC
CASSLREGWLAGLQETQYF